A single sample gave rise to the 28 T cell receptor beta chains below, sequenced in a study of T cell responses to AZD1222 COVID-19 vaccine. Repertoires were generated with immunoSEQ multiplex PCR, while TCRdb's copy carries only in-frame clones and drops some. The sample holds about 97,000 clones; 70% to 90% are singletons and the top ten take 4% to 6%. The source material was peripheral blood, sampled on day 0 of AZD1222 vaccination. The receptors stem from an adult in good health.

The chain has TRBV3-1 (or the pseudogene TRBV3-2) and TRBJ2-7, with D tentatively TRBD2 (7 bases). Germline loops: CDR1 LGHDT, CDR2 YNNKEL (reference sequence). Trimming cost V 5 bases and J 4 bases, with 15 bases left between them. This CDR3 is built from 14 residues. The CDR3 nucleotides are TGTGCCAGCAGCATTGGGGGGGGCGCGTACGAGCAGTACTTC. Translation: CASSIGGGAYEQYF.

This clone appeared a single time. This chain joins TRBV5-1 and TRBJ2-7, with D perhaps TRBD1 (6 bases). The CDR3 is made up of 14 amino acids. CDR1 is SGHRS and CDR2 is YFSETQ in the germline V gene. V was clipped by 4 bases and J by 2 bases, with 13 bases between them. In DNA, the CDR3 is TGCGCCAGCAGCCCCAGGGGAATCGCCTACGAGCAGTACTTC. As protein: CASSPRGIAYEQYF. Together with reference TRBV5-1 and TRBJ2-7, the CDR3 gives the full variable domain: KAGVTQTPRYLIKTRGQQVTLSCSPISGHRSVSWYQQTPGQGLQFLFEYFSETQRNKGNFPGRFSGRQFSNSRSEMNVSTLELGDSALYLCASSPRGIAYEQYFGPGTRLTVT.

The chain links TRBV6-1 to TRBJ1-1, with a weak D call TRBD1 (6 bases). There are 14 residues in the CDR3. In germline, CDR1 is MNHNS, CDR2 SASEGT. Trimming removed 2 bases from V and 5 bases from J, with 12 bases in between. This CDR3 reads CASSERGGRTEAFF. CDR3 nucleotide sequence: TGTGCCAGCAGTGAAAGGGGGGGCCGGACTGAAGCTTTCTTT.

The V call is TRBV6-2 or TRBV6-3, the J call TRBJ2-5, with D uncertain. Trimming took 0 bases from V and 1 from J, leaving 6 bases between them. Germline V CDR1 and CDR2: MNHEY, SVGEGT. The CDR3 covers 14 residues. The DNA of the CDR3 is TGTGCCAGCAGTTACTCGGCGGTCCAAGAGACCCAGTACTTC. It translates to CASSYSAVQETQYF.

The V gene is TRBV11-2, the J gene TRBJ1-2; tentatively, D is TRBD1 (5 bases). CDR3 size: 13 residues. Germline CDR1 and CDR2: SGHAT and FQNNGV. V was pared by 3 bases and J by 4 bases, with 9 bases between. CDR3 loop: CASSLTDGYGYTF. The CDR3 DNA sequence: TGTGCCAGCAGCTTGACAGACGGCTATGGCTACACCTTC.

V is TRBV30 and J is TRBJ1-3; 11 nucleotides line up with TRBD1. Germline trimming cut 3 bases from V and 0 bases from J; bases unmatched to any gene: 10. Germline V gives CDR1 GTSNPN, CDR2 SVGIG (reference sequence). This CDR3 has 18 amino acids. The CDR3 nucleotides read TGTGCCTGGAGGACGGGCGGACAGGGGGCGAGCTCTGGAAACACCATATATTTT. This gives the protein CAWRTGGQGASSGNTIYF. Complete variable domain (other parts from reference TRBV30 and TRBJ1-3): SQTIHQWPATLVQPVGSPLSLECTVEGTSNPNLYWYRQAAGRGLQLLFYSVGIGQISSEVPQNLSASRPQDRQFILSSKKLLLSDSGFYLCAWRTGGQGASSGNTIYFGEGSWLTVV.

CDR3 loop: CASSQGRHYGYTF. The CDR3 nucleotides read TGTGCCAGCAGCCAAGGCCGGCACTATGGCTACACCTTC. The rearrangement uses TRBV14 and TRBJ1-2; D is unclear. Looked up from germline, CDR1 is SGHDN and CDR2 is FVKESK. Trimming shortened V by 1 base and J by 3 bases, and 6 bases separated the two germline ends. This CDR3 comprises 13 residues.

The chain has TRBV28 and TRBJ2-1; 8 positions agree with TRBD2. The germline V gene encodes CDR1 MDHEN and CDR2 SYDVKM. This CDR3 is built from 15 residues. V lost 4 bases and J lost 5; bases outside the gene matches: 7. The CDR3 bases are TGTGCCAGCAGTTCCCAGCGGGGGAGACACAATGAGCAGTTCTTC. Translating gives CASSSQRGRHNEQFF. The variable domain in full, with the rest retrieved from reference TRBV28 and TRBJ2-1, is DVKVTQSSRYLVKRTGEKVFLECVQDMDHENMFWYRQDPGLGLRLIYFSYDVKMKEKGDIPEGYSVSREKKERFSLILESASTNQTSMYLCASSSQRGRHNEQFFGPGTRLTVL.

This clone showed up just a few times. The rearrangement uses TRBV5-4 and TRBJ1-2; no definite D call. The germline V gene has CDR1 SGHNT and CDR2 YYREEE (reference sequence). CDR3 length equals 17 residues. V was cut by 4 bases and J by 0 bases, with 19 bases left in between. The chain's CDR3 is CASSATSGRDTNYGYTF. DNA of the CDR3: TGTGCCAGCAGCGCCACCAGTGGGAGAGATACTAACTATGGCTACACCTTC.

The chain couples TRBV9 to TRBJ1-2; D might be TRBD1 (5 bases). The germline V gene encodes CDR1 SGDLS and CDR2 YYNGEE. This CDR3 is 13 amino acids long. V shed 10 bases and J shed 3 bases, with 16 bases lying between them. CDR3 nucleotides: TGTGCCTCTAGGGGCAGGGTGGACTATGGCTACACCTTC. Its protein product is CASRGRVDYGYTF.

V gene TRBV28 combines with J gene TRBJ2-3; D gene unclear. Germline lookup yields CDR1 MDHEN and CDR2 SYDVKM. Deletions cut 3 bases from V and 4 bases from J, with 11 bases between. The CDR3 is 14 residues long. In DNA form, the CDR3 reads TGTGCCAGCAGTTTTCCCGGACGTCCAGATACGCAGTATTTT. This translates into CASSFPGRPDTQYF.

The J gene is TRBJ1-4, the V gene TRBV5-1; D possibly corresponds to TRBD1 (5 bases). Trimming pared 3 bases from V and 4 bases from J, leaving 10 bases between. Germline lookup yields CDR1 SGHRS and CDR2 YFSETQ. The CDR3 spans 14 residues. Written as DNA, the CDR3 is TGCGCCAGCAGCTCCGGGGGATTTAATGAAAAACTGTTTTTT. The encoded protein is CASSSGGFNEKLFF.

V usage is TRBV4-3 and J usage is TRBJ1-6; D ambiguous. The V end was cut by 0 bases, the J end by 7 bases, with 10 bases between. The CDR3 spans 15 residues. CDR1 and CDR2 from the germline V gene are LGHNA and YSLEER. CDR3 protein: CASSQDLAGNSPLHF. The CDR3 region has the DNA TGCGCCAGCAGCCAAGATTTAGCCGGAAATTCACCCCTCCACTTT.

The V call is TRBV5-1, the J call TRBJ2-2, with D maybe TRBD2 (6 bases). This CDR3 is 15 amino acids long. Per the germline V gene, CDR1 is SGHRS and CDR2 is YFSETQ. Trimming left V 0 bases short and J 2 bases short, with 8 bases between. The CDR3 DNA follows: TGCGCCAGCAGCTTGGCCGGGGGAAACACCGGGGAGCTGTTTTTT. This encodes CASSLAGGNTGELFF.

The rearrangement uses TRBV24-1 and TRBJ2-5; 14 nucleotides agree with TRBD2. CDR3 length: 16 residues. V shed 4 bases and J 4 bases; nucleotides not matched to a gene: 4. Germline values: CDR1 KGHDR, CDR2 SFDVKD. CDR3 sequence: CATSDPGLAGAETQYF. Written as DNA, the CDR3 is TGTGCCACCAGTGACCCGGGACTAGCGGGAGCAGAGACCCAGTACTTC.

The rearrangement joins TRBV7-2 to TRBJ1-1, with a tentative D call TRBD1 (5 bases). V was pared by 3 bases and J by 4 bases, with 15 bases between. The CDR3 is made up of 15 amino acids. Germline lookup yields CDR1 SGHTA and CDR2 FQGNSA. CDR3 in DNA: TGTGCCAGCAGCTTTAGTTCGGGGGTAGGCACTGAAGCTTTCTTT. It specifies CASSFSSGVGTEAFF.

Comment on this clone: One end of the junction does not line up with germline, which may come from a read error. V is TRBV7-7 and J is TRBJ1-3; 8 nucleotides line up with TRBD1. CDR1 is SSHAT and CDR2 is FNYEAQ in the germline V gene (reference sequence). CDR3 length equals 17 residues. CDR3: CASSPGGRGLSGNTIYF. The CDR3 DNA is TGTGCTAGCAGCCCAGGAGGCAGGGGGCTAAGTGGAAACACCATATATTTT.

This clone came up once. The chain has TRBV23-1 and TRBJ1-3; 7 bases are shared with TRBD1. TRBV23-1 is an ORF, and what it does is uncertain. There are 16 residues in the CDR3. The trim removed 4 bases at V and 3 bases at J, leaving 9 bases unmatched. The CDR3 DNA sequence: TGCGCCAGCAGTCCCAACAGGGGAAAGAGTGGAAACACCATATATTTT. This sequence encodes CASSPNRGKSGNTIYF.

V and J are TRBV4-1 and TRBJ2-3; D is uncertain. Germline lookup yields CDR1 MGHRA and CDR2 YSYEKL. The V and J ends lost 1 base and 3 bases respectively, with 5 bases between them. The CDR3 is 13 amino acids. The CDR3 loop is CASSQGSTDTQYF. CDR3 DNA sequence: TGCGCCAGCAGCCAAGGGTCGACAGATACGCAGTATTTT.

The rearrangement joins TRBV11-2 to TRBJ1-1; D is uncertain. The CDR3 totals 13 residues. The germline V gene has CDR1 SGHAT and CDR2 FQNNGV. Deletions cut 3 bases from V and 4 bases from J, with 9 bases between. DNA for the CDR3: TGTGCCAGCAGCTTGGCCGACTCCACTGAAGCTTTCTTT. This translates into CASSLADSTEAFF.

This clone was recorded a few times. The J gene is TRBJ2-5, the V gene TRBV11-2; D is perhaps TRBD1 (6 bases). V lost 1 base and J 0 bases, leaving 9 bases between the germline ends. The CDR3 has 15 residues. CDR1 and CDR2 (germline): SGHAT, FQNNGV. CDR3 amino acids: CASSLGTVNQETQYF. In DNA form, the CDR3 reads TGTGCCAGCAGCTTAGGGACAGTAAACCAAGAGACCCAGTACTTC.

The J gene is TRBJ1-5, the V gene TRBV27, with a weak D call TRBD1 (6 bases). V was shortened by 2 bases and J by 7 bases, with 12 bases between the two germline ends. Looked up from germline, CDR1 is MNHEY and CDR2 is SMNVEV (reference sequence). The CDR3 is 14 residues long. CDR3: CASSLRGRRQPQHF. As DNA, the CDR3 is TGTGCCAGCAGTTTACGGGGGCGGAGGCAGCCCCAGCATTTT.

The chain employs TRBV6-6 and TRBJ1-5; D perhaps matches TRBD1 (6 bases). Germline CDR1 MNHNY, CDR2 SVGAGI (reference sequence). V was clipped by 5 bases and J by 4 bases, with 9 bases between them. This CDR3 contains 13 residues. In DNA form, the CDR3 reads TGTGCCAGCAGTCCCGGGACAAATCAGCCCCAGCATTTT. Translation gives CASSPGTNQPQHF.

V and J are TRBV4-3 and TRBJ1-3; 7 nucleotides align to TRBD1. The CDR3 runs 15 residues. CDR1 is LGHNA, CDR2 YSLEER, per germline. Trimming at V came to 1 base and at J to 0 bases, leaving 0 bases not matched to a gene. CDR3 nucleotides: TGCGCCAGCAGCCAAGGGGACAGCTCTGGAAACACCATATATTTT. Its protein is CASSQGDSSGNTIYF.

The chain recombines TRBV7-2 with TRBJ2-3; D remains unclear. The V gene lost 3 bases and the J gene lost 6 bases, with 13 bases spanning the gap. This CDR3 has 14 amino acids. Germline-derived CDR1 and CDR2 are SGHTA and FQGNSA. The CDR3 loop is CASSFNWADDTQYF. CDR3 in DNA: TGTGCCAGCAGCTTTAACTGGGCTGACGATACGCAGTATTTT.

The chain joins TRBV7-2 to TRBJ1-2; the match to TRBD1 covers 8 bases. Germline V gene data show CDR1 as SGHTA and CDR2 as FQGNSA. The CDR3 loop spans 13 amino acids. V was clipped by 2 bases and J by 7 bases; unmatched bases: 3. CDR3 DNA sequence: TGTGCCAGCAGCTTACAACAGGGGGGTGGCTACACCTTC. Translation: CASSLQQGGGYTF.

The chain recombines TRBV7-2 with TRBJ1-2, with D hard to call. The CDR3 extends over 14 amino acids. Looked up from germline, CDR1 is SGHTA and CDR2 is FQGNSA. V gave up 2 bases and J gave up 2 bases, with 9 bases separating them. CDR3 bases: TGTGCCAGCAGCTTATGGTCGCCCAACTATGGCTACACCTTC. Protein product: CASSLWSPNYGYTF.

The V and J genes are TRBV3-1 (or the pseudogene TRBV3-2) and TRBJ2-7, with 12 bases fitting TRBD1. Losses at the gene ends were 3 bases for V and 5 bases for J; bases not matched to a gene: 5. This CDR3 spans 15 amino acids. Germline CDR1 reads LGHDT; CDR2 reads YNNKEL (reference sequence). DNA for the CDR3: TGTGCCAGCAGCCAGCTGGGACAGGGGGCTAACGAGCAGTACTTC. This translates into CASSQLGQGANEQYF.